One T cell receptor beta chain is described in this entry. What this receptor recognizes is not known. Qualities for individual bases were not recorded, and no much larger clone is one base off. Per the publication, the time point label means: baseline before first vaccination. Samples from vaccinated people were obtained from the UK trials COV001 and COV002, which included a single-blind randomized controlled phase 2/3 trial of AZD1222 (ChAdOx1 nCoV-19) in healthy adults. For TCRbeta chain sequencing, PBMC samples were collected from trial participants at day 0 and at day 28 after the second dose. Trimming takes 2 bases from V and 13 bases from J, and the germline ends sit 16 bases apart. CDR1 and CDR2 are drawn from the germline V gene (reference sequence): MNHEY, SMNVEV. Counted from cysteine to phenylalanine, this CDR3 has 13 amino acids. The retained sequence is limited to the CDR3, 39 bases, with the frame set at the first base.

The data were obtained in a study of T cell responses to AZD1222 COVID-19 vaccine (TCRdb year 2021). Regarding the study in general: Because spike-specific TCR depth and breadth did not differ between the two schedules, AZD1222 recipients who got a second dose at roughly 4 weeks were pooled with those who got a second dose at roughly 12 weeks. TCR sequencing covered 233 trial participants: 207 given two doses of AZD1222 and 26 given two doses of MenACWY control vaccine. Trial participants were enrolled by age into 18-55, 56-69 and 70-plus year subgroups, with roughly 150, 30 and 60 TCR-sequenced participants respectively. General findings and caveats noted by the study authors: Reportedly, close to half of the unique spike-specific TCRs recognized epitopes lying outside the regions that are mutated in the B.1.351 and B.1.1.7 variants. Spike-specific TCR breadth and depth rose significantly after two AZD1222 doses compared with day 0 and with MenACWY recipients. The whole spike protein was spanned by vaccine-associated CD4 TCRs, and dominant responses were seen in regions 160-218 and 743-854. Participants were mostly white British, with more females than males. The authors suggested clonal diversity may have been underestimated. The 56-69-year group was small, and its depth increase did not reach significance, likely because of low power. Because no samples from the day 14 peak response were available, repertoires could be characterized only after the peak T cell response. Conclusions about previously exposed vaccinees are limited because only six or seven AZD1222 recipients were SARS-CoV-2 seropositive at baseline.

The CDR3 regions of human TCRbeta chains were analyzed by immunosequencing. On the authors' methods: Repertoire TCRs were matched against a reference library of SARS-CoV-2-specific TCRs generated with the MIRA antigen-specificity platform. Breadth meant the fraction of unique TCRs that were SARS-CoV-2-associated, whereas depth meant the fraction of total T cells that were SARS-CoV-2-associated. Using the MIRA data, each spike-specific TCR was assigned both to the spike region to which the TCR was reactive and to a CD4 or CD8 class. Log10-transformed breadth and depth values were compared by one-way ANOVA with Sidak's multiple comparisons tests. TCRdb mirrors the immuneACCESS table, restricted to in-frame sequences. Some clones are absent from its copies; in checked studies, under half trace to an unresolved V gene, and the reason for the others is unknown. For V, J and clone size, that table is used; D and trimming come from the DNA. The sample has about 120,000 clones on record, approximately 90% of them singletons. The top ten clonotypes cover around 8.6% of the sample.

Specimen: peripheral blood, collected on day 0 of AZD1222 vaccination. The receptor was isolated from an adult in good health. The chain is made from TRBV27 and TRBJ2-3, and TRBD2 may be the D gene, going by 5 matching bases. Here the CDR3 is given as CASSLPLAPREYF. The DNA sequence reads TGTGCCAGCAGTTTACCCCTAGCCCCGAGGGAGTATTTT.